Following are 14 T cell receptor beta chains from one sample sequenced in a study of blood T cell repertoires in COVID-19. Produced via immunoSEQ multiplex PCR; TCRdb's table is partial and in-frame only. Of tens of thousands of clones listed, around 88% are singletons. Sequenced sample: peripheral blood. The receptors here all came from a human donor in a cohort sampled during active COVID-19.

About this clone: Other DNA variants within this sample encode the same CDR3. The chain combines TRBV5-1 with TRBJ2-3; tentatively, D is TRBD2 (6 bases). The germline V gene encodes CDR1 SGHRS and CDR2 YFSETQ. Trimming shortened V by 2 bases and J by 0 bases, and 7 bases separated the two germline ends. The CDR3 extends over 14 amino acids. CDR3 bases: TGCGCCAGCAGCTTAGGGACTAGCACAGATACGCAGTATTTT. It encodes CASSLGTSTDTQYF.

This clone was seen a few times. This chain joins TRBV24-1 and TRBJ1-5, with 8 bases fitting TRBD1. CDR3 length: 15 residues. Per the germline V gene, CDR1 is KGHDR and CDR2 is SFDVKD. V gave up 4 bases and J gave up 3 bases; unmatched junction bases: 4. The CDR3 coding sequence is TGTGCCACCAGTGACACCAGGGGGCCCAATCAGCCCCAGCATTTT. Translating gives CATSDTRGPNQPQHF.

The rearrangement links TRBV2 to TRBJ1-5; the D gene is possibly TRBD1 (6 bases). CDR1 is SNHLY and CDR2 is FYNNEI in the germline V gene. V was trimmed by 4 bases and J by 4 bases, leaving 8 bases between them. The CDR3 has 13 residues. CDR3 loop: CASSAGQNQPQHF. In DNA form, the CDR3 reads TGTGCCAGCAGTGCAGGACAGAATCAGCCCCAGCATTTT.

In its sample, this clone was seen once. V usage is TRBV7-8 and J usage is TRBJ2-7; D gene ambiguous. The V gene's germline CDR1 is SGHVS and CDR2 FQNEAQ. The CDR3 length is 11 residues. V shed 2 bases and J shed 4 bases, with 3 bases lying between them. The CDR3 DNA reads TGTGCCAGCAGCTTACATTACGAGCAGTACTTC. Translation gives CASSLHYEQYF.

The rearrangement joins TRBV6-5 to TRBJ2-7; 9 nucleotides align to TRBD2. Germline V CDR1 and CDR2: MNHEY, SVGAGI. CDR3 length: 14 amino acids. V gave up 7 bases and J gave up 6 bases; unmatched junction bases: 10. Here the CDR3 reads CASKGIAGAGEQYF. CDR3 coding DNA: TGTGCCAGCAAGGGAATAGCGGGAGCCGGCGAGCAGTACTTC.

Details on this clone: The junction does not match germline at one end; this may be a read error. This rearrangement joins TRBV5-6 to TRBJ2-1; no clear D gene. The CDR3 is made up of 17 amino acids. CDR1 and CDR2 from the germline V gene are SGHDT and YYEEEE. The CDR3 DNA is TGTGCCAGCAGTCTGTCTCCCCCCTTCAACTCCTACCATGAGCAGTTCTTC. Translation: CASSLSPPFNSYHEQFF.

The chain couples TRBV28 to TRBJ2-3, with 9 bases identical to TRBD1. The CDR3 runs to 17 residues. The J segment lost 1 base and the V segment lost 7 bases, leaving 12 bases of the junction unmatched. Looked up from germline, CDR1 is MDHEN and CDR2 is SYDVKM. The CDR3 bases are TGTGCCAGCACTCCCGGGACAGGGCTCGTGGGCACAGATACGCAGTATTTT. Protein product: CASTPGTGLVGTDTQYF.

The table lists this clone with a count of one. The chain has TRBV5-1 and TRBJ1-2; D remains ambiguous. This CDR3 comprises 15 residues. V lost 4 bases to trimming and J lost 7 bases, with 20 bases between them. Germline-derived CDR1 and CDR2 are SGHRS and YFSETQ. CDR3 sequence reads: CASSREPSMAGGYTF. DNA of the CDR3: TGCGCCAGCAGCCGGGAACCCTCGATGGCGGGTGGCTACACCTTC. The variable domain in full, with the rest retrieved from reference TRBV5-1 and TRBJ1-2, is KAGVTQTPRYLIKTRGQQVTLSCSPISGHRSVSWYQQTPGQGLQFLFEYFSETQRNKGNFPGRFSGRQFSNSRSEMNVSTLELGDSALYLCASSREPSMAGGYTFGSGTRLTVV.

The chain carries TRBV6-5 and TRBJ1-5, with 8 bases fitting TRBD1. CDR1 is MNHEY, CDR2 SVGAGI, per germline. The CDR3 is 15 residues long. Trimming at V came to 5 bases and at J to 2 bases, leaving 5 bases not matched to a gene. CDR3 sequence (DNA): TGTGCCAGCAGTCAGGGGGCTGGGGGCAATCAGCCCCAGCATTTT. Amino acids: CASSQGAGGNQPQHF.

CDR3: CASSQDGWSAGGVDNEQFF. For the CDR3, the DNA is TGTGCCAGCAGCCAAGATGGATGGTCGGCGGGAGGAGTCGACAATGAGCAGTTCTTC. The V call is TRBV14, the J call TRBJ2-1; 8 nucleotides match TRBD2. From germline, CDR1 is SGHDN and CDR2 FVKESK. This CDR3 has 19 residues. The J segment lost 5 bases and the V segment lost 0 bases, leaving 15 bases of the junction unmatched.

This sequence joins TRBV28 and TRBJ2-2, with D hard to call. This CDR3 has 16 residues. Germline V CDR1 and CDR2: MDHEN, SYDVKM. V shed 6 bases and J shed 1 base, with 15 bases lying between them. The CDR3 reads CASRSAERWNTGELFF. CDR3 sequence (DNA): TGTGCCAGCAGGTCCGCTGAGCGTTGGAACACCGGGGAGCTGTTTTTT.

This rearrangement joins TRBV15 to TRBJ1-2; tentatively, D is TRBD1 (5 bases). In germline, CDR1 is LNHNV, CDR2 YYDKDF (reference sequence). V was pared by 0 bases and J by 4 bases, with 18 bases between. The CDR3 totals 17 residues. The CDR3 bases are TGTGCCACCAGCAGAGATATCTTGAGGGTGGGGGGCTATGGCTACACCTTC. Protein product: CATSRDILRVGGYGYTF.

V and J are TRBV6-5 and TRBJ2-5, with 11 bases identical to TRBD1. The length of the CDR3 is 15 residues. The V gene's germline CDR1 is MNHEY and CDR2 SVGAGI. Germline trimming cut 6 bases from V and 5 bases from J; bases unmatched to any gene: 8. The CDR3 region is CASRGWTGGRETQYF. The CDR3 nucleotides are TGTGCCAGCAGGGGGTGGACAGGGGGCCGGGAGACCCAGTACTTC.

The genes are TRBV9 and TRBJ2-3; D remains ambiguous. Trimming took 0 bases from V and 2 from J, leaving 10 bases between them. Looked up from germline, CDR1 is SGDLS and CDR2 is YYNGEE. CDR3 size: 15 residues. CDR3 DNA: TGTGCCAGCAGCGTAGTCCGTGGCCCCACAGATACGCAGTATTTT. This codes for CASSVVRGPTDTQYF. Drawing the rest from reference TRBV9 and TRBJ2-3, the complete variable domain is DSGVTQTPKHLITATGQRVTLRCSPRSGDLSVYWYQQSLDQGLQFLIQYYNGEERAKGNILERFSAQQFPDLHSELNLSSLELGDSALYFCASSVVRGPTDTQYFGPGTRLTVL.